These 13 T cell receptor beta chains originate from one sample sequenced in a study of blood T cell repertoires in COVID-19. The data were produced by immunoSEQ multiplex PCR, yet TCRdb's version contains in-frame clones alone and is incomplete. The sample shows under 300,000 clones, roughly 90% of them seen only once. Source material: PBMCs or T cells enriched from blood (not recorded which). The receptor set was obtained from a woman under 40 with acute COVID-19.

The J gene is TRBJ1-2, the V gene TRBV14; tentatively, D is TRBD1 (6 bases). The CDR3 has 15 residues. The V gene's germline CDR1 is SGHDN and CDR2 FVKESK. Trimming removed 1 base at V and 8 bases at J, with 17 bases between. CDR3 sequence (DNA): TGTGCCAGCAGCCAAGGTACAGGGAGCTTAAGCGGCTACACCTTC. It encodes CASSQGTGSLSGYTF.

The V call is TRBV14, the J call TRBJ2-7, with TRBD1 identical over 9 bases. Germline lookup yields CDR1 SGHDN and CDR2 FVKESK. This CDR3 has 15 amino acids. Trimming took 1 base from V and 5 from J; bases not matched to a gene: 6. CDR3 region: CASSQAGTGPHEQYF. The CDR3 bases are TGTGCCAGCAGCCAAGCGGGGACAGGGCCCCACGAGCAGTACTTC.

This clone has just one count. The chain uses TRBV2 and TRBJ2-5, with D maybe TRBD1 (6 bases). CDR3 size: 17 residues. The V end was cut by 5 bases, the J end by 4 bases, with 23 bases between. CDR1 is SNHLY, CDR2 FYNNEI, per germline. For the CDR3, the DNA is TGTGCCAGCAGTCCGGCTCTCATGGCGACAGGACGAGAGACCCAGTACTTC. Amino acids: CASSPALMATGRETQYF.

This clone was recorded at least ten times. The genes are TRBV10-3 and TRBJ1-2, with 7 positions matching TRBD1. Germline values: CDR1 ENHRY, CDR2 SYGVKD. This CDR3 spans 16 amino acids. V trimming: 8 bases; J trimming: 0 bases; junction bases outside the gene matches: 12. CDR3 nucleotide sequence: TGTGCCATCTCAACCCCGGACAGGCGAGCTAACTATGGCTACACCTTC. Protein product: CAISTPDRRANYGYTF.

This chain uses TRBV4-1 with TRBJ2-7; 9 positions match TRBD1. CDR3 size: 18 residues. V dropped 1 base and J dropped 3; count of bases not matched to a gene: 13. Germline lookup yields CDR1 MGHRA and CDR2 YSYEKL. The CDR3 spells CASSQASGTGTGYYEQYF. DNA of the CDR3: TGCGCCAGCAGCCAAGCAAGTGGAACCGGGACAGGGTACTACGAGCAGTACTTC.

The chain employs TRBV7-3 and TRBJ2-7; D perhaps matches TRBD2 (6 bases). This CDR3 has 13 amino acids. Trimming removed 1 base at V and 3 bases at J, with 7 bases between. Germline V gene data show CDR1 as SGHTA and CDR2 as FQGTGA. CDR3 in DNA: TGTGCCAGCAGCTTAAGCGGGGACTACGAGCAGTACTTC. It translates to CASSLSGDYEQYF.

DNA of the CDR3: TGTGCCAGCAGTTGGGGACTCGAACCTAGGCAGCCCCAGCATTTT. It specifies CASSWGLEPRQPQHF. V gene TRBV6-2 or TRBV6-3 combines with J gene TRBJ1-5, with D perhaps TRBD1 (5 bases). V lost 4 bases and J lost 7, with 17 bases in between. The CDR3 is made up of 15 amino acids. CDR1 is MNHEY and CDR2 is SVGEGT in the germline V gene.

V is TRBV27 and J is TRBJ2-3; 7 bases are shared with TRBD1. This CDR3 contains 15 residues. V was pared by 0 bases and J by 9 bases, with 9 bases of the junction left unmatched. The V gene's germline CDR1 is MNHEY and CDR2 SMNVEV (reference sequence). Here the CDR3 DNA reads TGTGCCAGCAGTTTATCCCGACAGGGACCGTCAACGCAGTATTTT. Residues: CASSLSRQGPSTQYF.

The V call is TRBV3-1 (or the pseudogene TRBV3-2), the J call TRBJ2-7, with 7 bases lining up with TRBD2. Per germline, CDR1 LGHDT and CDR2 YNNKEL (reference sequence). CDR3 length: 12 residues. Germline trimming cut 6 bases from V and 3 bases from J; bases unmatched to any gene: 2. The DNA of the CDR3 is TGTGCCAGCAGTGGGACTAACTACGAGCAGTACTTC. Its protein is CASSGTNYEQYF.

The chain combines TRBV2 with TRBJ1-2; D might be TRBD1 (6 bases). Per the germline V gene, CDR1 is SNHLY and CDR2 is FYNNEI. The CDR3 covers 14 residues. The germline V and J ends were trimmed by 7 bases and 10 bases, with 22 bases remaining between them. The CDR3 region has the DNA TGTGCCAGCACCTATGGGGGAGACAGGAAGGACTACACCTTC. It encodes CASTYGGDRKDYTF.

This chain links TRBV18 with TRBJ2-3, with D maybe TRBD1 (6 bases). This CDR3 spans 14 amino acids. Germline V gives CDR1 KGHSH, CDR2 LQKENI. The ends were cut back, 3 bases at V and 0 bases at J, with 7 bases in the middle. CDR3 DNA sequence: TGTGCCAGCTCACCCACAGGGAGCACAGATACGCAGTATTTT. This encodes CASSPTGSTDTQYF. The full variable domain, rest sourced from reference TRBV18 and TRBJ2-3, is NAGVMQNPRHLVRRRGQEARLRCSPMKGHSHVYWYRQLPEEGLKFMVYLQKENIIDESGMPKERFSAEFPKEGPSILRIQQVVRGDSAAYFCASSPTGSTDTQYFGPGTRLTVL.

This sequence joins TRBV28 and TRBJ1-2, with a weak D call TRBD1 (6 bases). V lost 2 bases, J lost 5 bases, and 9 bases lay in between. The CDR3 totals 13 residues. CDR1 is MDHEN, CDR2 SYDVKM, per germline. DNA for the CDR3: TGTGCCAGCAGTTTAGGGGGCTGGTATGGCTACACCTTC. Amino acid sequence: CASSLGGWYGYTF.

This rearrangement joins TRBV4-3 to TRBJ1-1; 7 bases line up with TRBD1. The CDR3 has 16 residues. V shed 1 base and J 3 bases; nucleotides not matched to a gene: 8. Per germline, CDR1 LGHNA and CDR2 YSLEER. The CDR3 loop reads CASSQGRGQPHTEAFF. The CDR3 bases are TGCGCCAGCAGCCAAGGCCGGGGACAGCCCCACACTGAAGCTTTCTTT.